The 15 T cell receptor beta chains presented below share a single source sample, sequenced in a study of blood T cell repertoires in COVID-19. Data came from immunoSEQ multiplex PCR; TCRdb stores just in-frame clones and leaves some out. The sample records under 15,000 clones, under 95% being singletons. Sequences were obtained from peripheral blood. These receptors all come from a human donor in a cohort sampled during active COVID-19.

The chain links TRBV30 to TRBJ2-7; TRBD2 matches at 7 bases. Trimming at V came to 8 bases and at J to 6 bases, leaving 4 bases not matched to a gene. In germline, CDR1 is GTSNPN, CDR2 SVGIG (reference sequence). The CDR3 consists of 10 residues. The CDR3 DNA sequence: TGTGCCCGGGGGGAGGGCGAGCAGTACTTC. Residues: CARGEGEQYF. Combining the CDR3 with reference TRBV30 and TRBJ2-7 gives the whole variable domain SQTIHQWPATLVQPVGSPLSLECTVEGTSNPNLYWYRQAAGRGLQLLFYSVGIGQISSEVPQNLSASRPQDRQFILSSKKLLLSDSGFYLCARGEGEQYFGPGTRLTVT.

The rearrangement links TRBV5-1 to TRBJ2-7, with 9 nucleotides matching TRBD1. CDR1 SGHRS and CDR2 YFSETQ come from the germline V gene. The CDR3 length is 14 residues. V shed 4 bases, J shed 5 bases, and the junction held 7 bases outside the gene matches. The CDR3 nucleotides are TGCGCCAGCAGCCCCGGACAGGGGTCCCACGAGCAGTACTTC. Translation: CASSPGQGSHEQYF.

This sequence joins TRBV6-2 or TRBV6-3 and TRBJ2-3; D might be TRBD2 (5 bases). CDR1 and CDR2 from the germline V gene are MNHEY and SVGEGT. The CDR3 length is 14 residues. Trimming took 2 bases from V and 5 from J, leaving 11 bases between them. For the CDR3, the DNA is TGTGCCAGCAGTTACCGCCTAGCAGGAGATACGCAGTATTTT. Translated: CASSYRLAGDTQYF.

V gene TRBV24-1 combines with J gene TRBJ2-1; 7 bases match TRBD2. The CDR3 runs to 16 residues. Per germline, CDR1 KGHDR and CDR2 SFDVKD. The V and J ends lost 1 base and 0 bases, in that order; junction bases with no gene match: 2. CDR3 protein: CATSDFGGSSYNEQFF. The DNA for the CDR3 is TGTGCCACCAGTGATTTCGGCGGGAGCTCCTACAATGAGCAGTTCTTC.

This clone was seen just once. This chain joins TRBV7-9 and TRBJ2-5; TRBD2 is a possible D gene (7 bases). V was shortened by 8 bases and J by 9 bases, with 22 bases between the two germline ends. Germline-derived CDR1 and CDR2 are SEHNR and FQNEAQ (reference sequence). The CDR3 consists of 14 residues. The CDR3 sequence: CASHRGGGLGSQYF. Written as DNA, the CDR3 is TGTGCCAGCCATCGGGGCGGGGGCTTAGGGTCCCAGTACTTC.

This clone was observed a single time. The chain uses TRBV5-3 and TRBJ2-6, with 8 bases that match TRBD1. TRBV5-3 is flagged as an ORF with uncertain function. The V gene end was trimmed by 3 bases and the J gene end by 0 bases; junction bases not matched to a gene: 8. The CDR3 runs to 18 residues. CDR3 sequence reads: CARSSGQAYYSGANVLTF. The CDR3 DNA is TGTGCCAGAAGCTCGGGACAGGCTTATTACTCTGGGGCCAACGTCCTGACTTTC.

Of note for this clone: The identical CDR3 is also encoded by other nucleotide sequences in the sample. The chain recombines TRBV19 with TRBJ1-5, with D perhaps TRBD1 (5 bases). CDR1 and CDR2 (germline): LNHDA, SQIVND (reference sequence). Trimming cost V 2 bases and J 9 bases, with 8 bases left between them. The CDR3 is made up of 12 amino acids. CDR3 nucleotides: TGTGCCAGTAGTATAAGGGGTCGGCCCCAGCATTTT. Encoded protein: CASSIRGRPQHF.

The chain links TRBV6-2 or TRBV6-3 to TRBJ2-2; TRBD2 agrees at 9 bases. The CDR3 length is 19 residues. Trimming cost V 6 bases and J 4 bases; bases outside gene matches: 18. Germline-derived CDR1 and CDR2 are MNHEY and SVGEGT. The CDR3 nucleotides are TGTGCCAGCAGCCCTCGGAGCGGGAGGTCACGTGGACGCACCGGGGAGCTGTTTTTT. It specifies CASSPRSGRSRGRTGELFF.

This chain connects TRBV6-1 to TRBJ2-3; D is ambiguous. V was cut by 1 base and J by 8 bases, with 16 bases left in between. The CDR3 totals 15 residues. Germline V gene sequence: CDR1 MNHNS, CDR2 SASEGT. The CDR3 reads CASSEVEPPPGTQYF. The CDR3 DNA reads as TGTGCCAGCAGTGAAGTAGAGCCACCGCCTGGTACGCAGTATTTT.

This chain's CDR3 is CASSESGAPTRMQYF. The CDR3 DNA is TGCGCCAGCAGTGAGTCTGGGGCGCCAACCCGAATGCAGTACTTC. The V call is TRBV10-2, the J call TRBJ2-4, with D possibly being TRBD1 (5 bases). Germline-derived CDR1 and CDR2 are WSHSY and SAAADI. This CDR3 has 15 amino acids. Trimming took off 0 bases at V and 13 bases at J, with 19 bases between the two ends.

The gene calls are TRBV2 and TRBJ2-1; possibly TRBD2 for D (6 bases). The CDR3 contains 16 residues. Germline V gene sequence: CDR1 SNHLY, CDR2 FYNNEI. With 1 base removed from V and 7 bases from J, the gap between germline ends came to 17 bases. In nucleotides, the CDR3 is TGTGCCAGCAGTGAAGGCGGAGGTGGCGCGGGGAATGAGCAGTTCTTC. Translated: CASSEGGGGAGNEQFF.

The chain combines TRBV2 with TRBJ1-2, with D perhaps TRBD1 (5 bases). The length of the CDR3 is 14 residues. Germline V gene sequence: CDR1 SNHLY, CDR2 FYNNEI. V was clipped by 8 bases and J by 3 bases, with 16 bases between them. CDR3 amino acids: CASGGDSTHYGYTF. The CDR3 DNA follows: TGTGCCAGCGGTGGGGACTCAACCCACTATGGCTACACCTTC.

This clone was picked up a small number of times. The chain combines TRBV5-5 with TRBJ2-2; a weak D match, TRBD1 (5 bases). The germline V gene encodes CDR1 SGHKS and CDR2 YYEKEE (reference sequence). V was clipped by 0 bases and J by 0 bases, with 6 bases between them. CDR3 size: 15 residues. DNA for the CDR3: TGTGCCAGCAGCTTGGAGGGGACGAACACCGGGGAGCTGTTTTTT. Its protein product is CASSLEGTNTGELFF.

V gene TRBV6-5 combines with J gene TRBJ2-7, with D perhaps matching TRBD2 (5 bases). There are 16 residues in the CDR3. Trimming shortened V by 2 bases and J by 5 bases, and 19 bases separated the two germline ends. Germline V gene lookup returns CDR1 MNHEY and CDR2 SVGAGI. This chain's CDR3 is CASSYSRRTLIDEQYF. The DNA for the CDR3 is TGTGCCAGCAGTTACAGCCGACGGACTCTTATAGACGAGCAGTACTTC.

J is TRBJ2-3 and V is TRBV10-3, with 8 nucleotides matching TRBD2. The CDR3 length is 16 residues. Germline V gives CDR1 ENHRY, CDR2 SYGVKD. V was pared by 0 bases and J by 2 bases, with 4 bases of the junction left unmatched. CDR3 sequence reads: CAISESGGGSTDTQYF. The CDR3 DNA sequence: TGTGCCATCAGTGAGTCCGGGGGGGGATCCACAGATACGCAGTATTTT.